This T cell receptor (beta chain) was identified during a study of T cell changes during pregnancy in multiple sclerosis. Assay used: immunoSEQ multiplex PCR; TCRdb lists only in-frame clones, some missing. The sample holds about 87,000 clones; 85% to 95% are singletons and the top ten take around 1.4%. The CDR3 covers 14 residues. Trimming shortened V by 10 bases and J by 0 bases, and 16 bases separated the two germline ends. The germline gives CDR1 MDHEN, CDR2 SYDVKM. This clonotype was sampled from a female donor in good health, enrolled as a control in a pregnancy study. V gene TRBV28 combines with J gene TRBJ2-7; D is possibly TRBD1 (6 bases). Here the sequenced sample was peripheral blood, taken in the third trimester of pregnancy. The CDR3 DNA reads as TGTGCCACCAAGAGGACAGACCCCTCCTACGAGCAGTACTTC. It yields the protein CATKRTDPSYEQYF. Full variable domain (outside the CDR3, taken from reference TRBV28 and TRBJ2-7): DVKVTQSSRYLVKRTGEKVFLECVQDMDHENMFWYRQDPGLGLRLIYFSYDVKMKEKGDIPEGYSVSREKKERFSLILESASTNQTSMYLCATKRTDPSYEQYFGPGTRLTVT.